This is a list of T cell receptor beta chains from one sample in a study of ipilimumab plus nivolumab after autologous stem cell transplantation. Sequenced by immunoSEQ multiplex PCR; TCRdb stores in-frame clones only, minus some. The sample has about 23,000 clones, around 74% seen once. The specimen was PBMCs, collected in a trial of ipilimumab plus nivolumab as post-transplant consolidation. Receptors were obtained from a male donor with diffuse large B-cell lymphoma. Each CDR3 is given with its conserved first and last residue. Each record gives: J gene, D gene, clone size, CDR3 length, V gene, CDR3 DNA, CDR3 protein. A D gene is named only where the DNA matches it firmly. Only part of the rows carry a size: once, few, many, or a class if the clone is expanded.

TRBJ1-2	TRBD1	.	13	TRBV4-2	TGTGCCAGCAGTCAAGGGGACAGCTATGGCTACACCTTC	CASSQGDSYGYTF
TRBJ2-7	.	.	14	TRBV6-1	TGTGCCAGCAGTGAAGCCACCGCTTCCTACGAGCAGTACTTC	CASSEATASYEQYF
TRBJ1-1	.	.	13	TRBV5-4	TGTGCCAGCACACAGGGTTGGGGCACTGAAGCTTTCTTT	CASTQGWGTEAFF
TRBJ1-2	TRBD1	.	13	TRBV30	TGTGCCTGGAGTTTAGGGGGCGGTTATGGCTACACCTTC	CAWSLGGGYGYTF
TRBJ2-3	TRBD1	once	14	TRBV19	TGTGCCACCTCCGGGACAGGTCCAGCAGATACGCAGTATTTT	CATSGTGPADTQYF
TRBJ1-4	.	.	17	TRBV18	TGTGCCAGCTCACCACGCGGGGAGGGGCCAACTAATGAAAAACTGTTTTTT	CASSPRGEGPTNEKLFF
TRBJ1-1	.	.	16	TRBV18	TGTGCCAGCTCACTCCCGGGCAGTTCCATGAACACTGAAGCTTTCTTT	CASSLPGSSMNTEAFF
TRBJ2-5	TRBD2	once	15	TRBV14	TGTGCCAGCAGCCAAGGGCTAGCGGGTCAAGAGACCCAGTACTTC	CASSQGLAGQETQYF
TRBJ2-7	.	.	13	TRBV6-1	TGTGCCAGCAGTTTGGCAGGGGTCCTCGAGCAGTACTTC	CASSLAGVLEQYF
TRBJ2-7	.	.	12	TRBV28	TGTGCCAGCACCTCGGGGGACTACGAGCAGTACTTC	CASTSGDYEQYF
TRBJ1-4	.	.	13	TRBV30	TGTGCCTGGAGTGCCGGGGGTAATGAAAAACTGTTTTTT	CAWSAGGNEKLFF
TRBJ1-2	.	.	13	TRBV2	TGTGCCAGCACCAACCGTGGGAACTATGGCTACACCTTC	CASTNRGNYGYTF
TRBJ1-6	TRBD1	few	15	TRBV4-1	TGCGCCAGCAGCCAAGTCCAGGGGGTAAATTCACCCCTCCACTTT	CASSQVQGVNSPLHF
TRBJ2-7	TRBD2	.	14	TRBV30	TGTGCCTGGAAGTATGGGAGGGCCTCCTACGAGCAGTACTTC	CAWKYGRASYEQYF
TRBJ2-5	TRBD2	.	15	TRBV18	TGTGCCAGCTCACTTAGCGGGGGCCTGGGGGAGACCCAGTACTTC	CASSLSGGLGETQYF
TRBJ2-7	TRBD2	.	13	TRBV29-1	TGCAGCGTTGTAATAGCGGGGAGCTACGAGCAGTACTTC	CSVVIAGSYEQYF
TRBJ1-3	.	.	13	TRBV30	TGTGCCTGGACTACATACTCTGGAAACACCATATATTTT	CAWTTYSGNTIYF
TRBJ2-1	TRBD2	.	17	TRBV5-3	TGTGCCAGAAGCTTGGCCAAGGGACTACGGGGTCGAAATGAGCAGTTCTTC	CARSLAKGLRGRNEQFF
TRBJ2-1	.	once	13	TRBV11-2	TGTGCCAGCAGCTTAGCCTCGTACAATGAGCAGTTCTTC	CASSLASYNEQFF
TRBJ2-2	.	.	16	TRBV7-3	TGTGCCAGCAGCCCGGGACGGAGCGCGAACACCGGGGAGCTGTTTTTT	CASSPGRSANTGELFF
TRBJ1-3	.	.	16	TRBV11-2	TGTGCCAGCAGCTTAGGGGGGGCTGGCTCTGGAAACACCATATATTTT	CASSLGGAGSGNTIYF
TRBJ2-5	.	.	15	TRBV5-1	TGCGCCAGCAGCCCTACCAGGGGGGCCGGCGAGACCCAGTACTTC	CASSPTRGAGETQYF
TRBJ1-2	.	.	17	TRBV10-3	TGTGCCATCAGTGAGTCGCCGGTAGAGGCTGCTAACTATGGCTACACCTTC	CAISESPVEAANYGYTF
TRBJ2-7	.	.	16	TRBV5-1	TGCGCCAGCAGCCCCGACCCGCAGGGGTTTGGCTACGAGCAGTACTTC	CASSPDPQGFGYEQYF
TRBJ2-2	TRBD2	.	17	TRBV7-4	TGTGCCAGCAGCCCAGAGGCTGCGGGAGGGTACACCGGGGAGCTGTTTTTT	CASSPEAAGGYTGELFF
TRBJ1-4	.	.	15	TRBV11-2	TGTGCCAGCAGCCCCCCTTGGCCGGCTAATGAAAAACTGTTTTTT	CASSPPWPANEKLFF
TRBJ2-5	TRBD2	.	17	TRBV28	TGTGCCAGCAGTTTATACCCGGGACTAGCGGGGAAAGAGACCCAGTACTTC	CASSLYPGLAGKETQYF
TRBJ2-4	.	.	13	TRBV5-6	TGTGCCAGCAGCTTGGACAGGTCGGACATTCAGTACTTC	CASSLDRSDIQYF
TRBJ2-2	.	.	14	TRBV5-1	TGCGCCAGCGCCCGAGGGACCGAGACCGGGGAGCTGTTTTTT	CASARGTETGELFF
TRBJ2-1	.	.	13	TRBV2	TGTGCCAGCAGTGAAGCCCAGATCAGTGAGCAGTTCTTC	CASSEAQISEQFF
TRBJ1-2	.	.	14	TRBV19	TGTGCCAGTAGCCTTGGTAGGAATAACTATGGCTACACCTTC	CASSLGRNNYGYTF
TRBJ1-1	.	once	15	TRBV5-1	TGCGCCAGCAGCCCGAGGGGGACCGCGGACACTGAAGCTTTCTTT	CASSPRGTADTEAFF
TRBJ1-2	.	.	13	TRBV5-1	TGCGCCAGCAGCGAGGGGTATGACTATGGCTACACCTTC	CASSEGYDYGYTF
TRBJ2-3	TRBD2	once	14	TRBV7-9	TGTGCCAGCAGCCATAGCGGGGTTAAAGATACGCAGTATTTT	CASSHSGVKDTQYF
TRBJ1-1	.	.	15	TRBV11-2	TGTGCCAGCAGCTTAGTGGGGGCTCGGTACACTGAAGCTTTCTTT	CASSLVGARYTEAFF
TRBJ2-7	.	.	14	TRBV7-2	TGTGCCAGCAGCTTAGCGGGTTCCTCCTACGAGCAGTACTTC	CASSLAGSSYEQYF
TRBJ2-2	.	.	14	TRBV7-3	TGTGCCAGCCCCAAAGCGCCGAACACCGGGGAGCTGTTTTTT	CASPKAPNTGELFF
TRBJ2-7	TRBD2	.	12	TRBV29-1	TGCAGCGTCGCGGGGGACTCCTACGAGCAGTACTTC	CSVAGDSYEQYF
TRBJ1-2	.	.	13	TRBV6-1	TGTGCCAGCAGTGAAGCGGAGGGGAGCGGCTACACCTTC	CASSEAEGSGYTF